This T cell receptor beta chain appears in the sequencing data of a study of neurological immune-mediated disorders. Turning to the study itself: Relapsing-remitting disease affected around 31, and secondary progressive 3, of about 34 multiple sclerosis patients.

The team produced cDNA through 5'RACE using 10-nucleotide random UMIs. One entry per CDR3 protein, called by TCRdb with MiXCR from the 5' RACE reads. The table includes approximately 86,000 distinct CDR3 sequences, around 2.6% detected once. Many counts were recorded for this clonotype. Germline assignment: CDR1 SGHTA and CDR2 FQGNSA. Trimming shortened V by 4 bases and J by 0 bases, and 14 bases separated the two germline ends. The CDR3 sequence is 16 residues long. Sample: PBMCs. This sequence was found in a woman in her twenties or thirties with multiple sclerosis. The J gene is TRBJ2-3, the V gene TRBV7-2; D is ambiguous. CDR3 DNA: TGTGCCAGCAGCTCCTTCCCGGACGGCAGCACAGATACGCAGTATTTT. Protein: CASSSFPDGSTDTQYF.